Listed here are 24 T cell receptor beta chains from one sample, sequenced in a study of T cell repertoires in ileal Crohn's disease. Using immunoSEQ multiplex PCR, the repertoire was profiled, and TCRdb retains in-frame clones only, with some absent. The sample contains some 17,000 clones, roughly two thirds of which appear only once. The specimen sequenced was ileal tissue. The receptors stem from an adult with Crohn's disease.

The rearrangement joins TRBV2 to TRBJ1-4, with D tentatively TRBD1 (6 bases). Trimming took 7 bases from V and 7 from J, leaving 16 bases between them. From germline, CDR1 is SNHLY and CDR2 FYNNEI. This CDR3 region has 14 residues. CDR3 region: CASIIGGGGEKLFF. The CDR3 region has the DNA TGTGCCAGCATCATAGGGGGGGGCGGTGAAAAACTGTTTTTT.

This chain uses TRBV9 with TRBJ2-7, with no clear D. V shed 4 bases and J shed 0 bases, with 11 bases lying between them. The length of the CDR3 is 14 residues. Germline CDR1 reads SGDLS; CDR2 reads YYNGEE. CDR3 sequence: CASSPLLASYEQYF. CDR3 in DNA: TGTGCCAGCAGCCCCCTTCTGGCCTCCTACGAGCAGTACTTC.

A few counts support this clone. This rearrangement joins TRBV18 to TRBJ2-5; 9 bases agree with TRBD1. Germline V gene sequence: CDR1 KGHSH, CDR2 LQKENI. This CDR3 spans 14 amino acids. V lost 3 bases to trimming and J lost 3 bases; unmatched junction nucleotides: 2. In nucleotides, the CDR3 is TGTGCCAGCTCACCCCGGGACAGGGAAGAGACCCAGTACTTC. It translates to CASSPRDREETQYF. Full variable domain (outside the CDR3, taken from reference TRBV18 and TRBJ2-5): NAGVMQNPRHLVRRRGQEARLRCSPMKGHSHVYWYRQLPEEGLKFMVYLQKENIIDESGMPKERFSAEFPKEGPSILRIQQVVRGDSAAYFCASSPRDREETQYFGPGTRLLVL.

The CDR3 bases are TGCGCCAGCAGCCAAGAGGGGACAGGGGTCTATGAGCAGTTCTTC. It translates to CASSQEGTGVYEQFF. The rearrangement uses TRBV4-1 and TRBJ2-1; TRBD1 matches at 10 bases. The J segment lost 8 bases and the V segment lost 0 bases, leaving 4 bases of the junction unmatched. The length of the CDR3 is 15 residues. Germline lookup yields CDR1 MGHRA and CDR2 YSYEKL.

This clone was observed a handful of times. This chain links TRBV5-5 with TRBJ1-5; D may be TRBD1 (6 bases). The V gene's germline CDR1 is SGHKS and CDR2 YYEKEE (reference sequence). V lost 4 bases and J 6 bases, leaving 17 bases between the germline ends. The CDR3 has 15 amino acids. The CDR3: CASSQTGNPSQPQHF. The CDR3 DNA follows: TGTGCCAGCAGCCAGACAGGTAACCCTAGTCAGCCCCAGCATTTT.

The chain couples TRBV6-8 to TRBJ2-1; no reliable D call. V dropped 6 bases and J dropped 7 bases, with 4 bases sitting between them. The germline CDR1 and CDR2 sequences are MNHGY and SAAAGT. The CDR3 is 10 amino acids. The CDR3 region is CASSGNEQFF. Written as DNA, the CDR3 is TGTGCCAGCAGCGGGAATGAGCAGTTCTTC.

This clone has more than one count but fewer than ten. The rearrangement joins TRBV7-3 to TRBJ1-1; D not certain. Trimming took off 2 bases at V and 1 base at J, with 8 bases between the two ends. The germline CDR1 and CDR2 sequences are SGHTA and FQGTGA. The CDR3 consists of 14 residues. For the CDR3, the DNA is TGTGCCAGCAGCTTAGGGCCAGGGAACACTGAAGCTTTCTTT. Protein: CASSLGPGNTEAFF.

The genes are TRBV10-3 and TRBJ1-1; 8 bases align to TRBD1. The junction had 8 bases not matched to a gene; V was cut back by 3 bases and J by 5 bases. The CDR3 loop spans 15 amino acids. Germline V gene sequence: CDR1 ENHRY, CDR2 SYGVKD. The CDR3 DNA follows: TGTGCCATCAGTGACCCTACAGGGGGAGGGACTGAAGCTTTCTTT. Translation: CAISDPTGGGTEAFF.

Judged by abundance, this clone is medium-sized. This sequence joins TRBV2 and TRBJ1-4, with 8 bases that match TRBD1. There are 14 residues in the CDR3. Per germline, CDR1 SNHLY and CDR2 FYNNEI. The J segment lost 7 bases and the V segment lost 5 bases, leaving 6 bases of the junction unmatched. The CDR3 protein is CASSMTGAVEKLFF. The CDR3 DNA reads TGTGCCAGCAGTATGACAGGGGCAGTTGAAAAACTGTTTTTT.

This chain connects TRBV7-3 to TRBJ1-1; tentatively, D is TRBD1 (6 bases). V lost 1 base, J lost 3 bases, and 9 bases lay in between. Per germline, CDR1 SGHTA and CDR2 FQGTGA. The CDR3 runs 14 residues. Here the CDR3 reads CASSLIQGYTEAFF. CDR3 bases: TGTGCCAGCAGCTTAATCCAGGGGTACACTGAAGCTTTCTTT.

This rearrangement joins TRBV2 to TRBJ2-7, with 10 bases lining up with TRBD1. V shed 6 bases and J 5 bases; nucleotides not matched to a gene: 7. Germline CDR1 SNHLY, CDR2 FYNNEI. The CDR3 extends over 14 amino acids. This CDR3 reads CASRWPGTGDEQYF. In DNA form, the CDR3 reads TGTGCCAGCAGGTGGCCCGGGACAGGGGACGAGCAGTACTTC.

The chain recombines TRBV10-3 with TRBJ2-7, with 10 nucleotides matching TRBD2. The germline V gene has CDR1 ENHRY and CDR2 SYGVKD. CDR3 length: 16 amino acids. V lost 3 bases, J lost 2 bases, and 7 bases stayed unmatched. The CDR3 nucleotides read TGTGCCATCAGTGACCCGGAACTAGCGGGACCCTACGAGCAGTACTTC. Amino acid sequence: CAISDPELAGPYEQYF.

This rearrangement joins TRBV29-1 to TRBJ2-7, with TRBD1 matching over 10 bases. The V gene's germline CDR1 is SQVTM and CDR2 ANQGSEA. V was pared by 6 bases and J by 5 bases, with 10 bases of the junction left unmatched. The CDR3 sequence is 14 residues long. The CDR3 DNA sequence: TGCAGCGTCGGGGGCGGACAGGGGGTCGACGAGCAGTACTTC. Protein: CSVGGGQGVDEQYF.

V usage is TRBV2 and J usage is TRBJ2-3; 12 positions agree with TRBD2. This CDR3 has 14 amino acids. Germline trimming cut 8 bases from V and 3 bases from J; bases unmatched to any gene: 3. Germline CDR1 SNHLY, CDR2 FYNNEI. The chain's CDR3 is CASLTSGGTDTQYF. The CDR3 DNA sequence: TGTGCCAGCTTGACTAGCGGGGGAACAGATACGCAGTATTTT.

This sequence joins TRBV18 and TRBJ1-1, with 8 bases aligning to TRBD1. The CDR3 has 15 amino acids. In germline, CDR1 is KGHSH, CDR2 LQKENI. J lost 1 base, V lost 4 bases, and 5 bases had no gene match. The CDR3 DNA reads as TGTGCCAGCTCACGATCCGGACAGGGGAACACTGAAGCTTTCTTT. Translation gives CASSRSGQGNTEAFF.

This clone was seen a single time. J is TRBJ1-2 and V is TRBV5-4; 8 bases fit TRBD1. The CDR3 is 15 amino acids. Germline V CDR1 and CDR2: SGHNT, YYREEE (reference sequence). J lost 7 bases, V lost 4 bases, and 12 bases had no gene match. CDR3 nucleotide sequence: TGTGCCAGCAGCATCGGACAGGGATCGTTTGTTGGCTACACCTTC. This translates into CASSIGQGSFVGYTF.

CDR3 nucleotide sequence: TGCGCCAGCAGCTTGAAGAGGGGGCGGGATGGCTACACCTTC. Its translation is CASSLKRGRDGYTF. The chain links TRBV5-1 to TRBJ1-2; 7 nucleotides line up with TRBD1. The V and J ends lost 1 base and 6 bases, in that order; junction bases with no gene match: 6. The CDR3 has 14 residues. CDR1 is SGHRS, CDR2 YFSETQ, per germline.

This sequence joins TRBV4-1 and TRBJ1-5; possibly TRBD1 for D (6 bases). In germline, CDR1 is MGHRA, CDR2 YSYEKL. The CDR3 has 16 residues. V shed 5 bases and J shed 4 bases, with 18 bases lying between them. CDR3 sequence (DNA): TGCGCCAGCAGCTTAGGCCCCAGGGGTAGTAATCAGCCCCAGCATTTT. It codes for CASSLGPRGSNQPQHF.

V gene TRBV11-3 combines with J gene TRBJ1-3; perhaps TRBD1 as D (5 bases). The CDR3 spans 15 residues. Germline V gene sequence: CDR1 SGHNT, CDR2 YENEEA. V dropped 6 bases and J dropped 3 bases, with 15 bases sitting between them. CDR3 sequence (DNA): TGTGCCAGCAGGGCCTCCCTCCAGGGTGGAAACACCATATATTTT. This translates into CASRASLQGGNTIYF.

The chain is built from TRBV28 and TRBJ1-3; tentative D call: TRBD1 (6 bases). V lost 5 bases, J lost 0 bases, and 8 bases lay in between. Germline V gene lookup returns CDR1 MDHEN and CDR2 SYDVKM. This CDR3 is 14 amino acids long. The DNA of the CDR3 is TGTGCCAGCAGTCGGACAGCCTCTGGAAACACCATATATTTT. Translation: CASSRTASGNTIYF.

This clone was counted a few times. The CDR3 protein is CASSLGGDRVTDTQYF. The CDR3 bases are TGTGCCAGCAGCTTAGGGGGGGACAGGGTGACAGATACGCAGTATTTT. The chain links TRBV13 to TRBJ2-3, with TRBD1 matching 9 bases. CDR1 is PRHDT, CDR2 FYEKMQ, per germline (reference sequence). J was trimmed by 3 bases and V by 0 bases; bases with no gene match: 4. This CDR3 is built from 16 residues.

The CDR3 DNA is TGCGCCAGCAGCCTACAGGGAGTAGGTGAAAAACTGTTTTTT. This gives the protein CASSLQGVGEKLFF. This chain connects TRBV5-1 to TRBJ1-4; tentatively, D is TRBD1 (6 bases). V was clipped by 4 bases and J by 7 bases, with 14 bases between them. CDR1 is SGHRS, CDR2 YFSETQ, per germline. The CDR3 consists of 14 residues. Complete variable domain (other parts from reference TRBV5-1 and TRBJ1-4): KAGVTQTPRYLIKTRGQQVTLSCSPISGHRSVSWYQQTPGQGLQFLFEYFSETQRNKGNFPGRFSGRQFSNSRSEMNVSTLELGDSALYLCASSLQGVGEKLFFGSGTQLSVL.

The chain couples TRBV5-4 to TRBJ1-1; TRBD1 agrees at 7 bases. The germline CDR1 and CDR2 sequences are SGHNT and YYREEE (reference sequence). The CDR3 is made up of 14 amino acids. V lost 6 bases to trimming and J lost 4 bases; unmatched junction nucleotides: 9. Written as DNA, the CDR3 is TGTGCCAGCAAAGGGGGCCAAGGGGGCACTGAAGCTTTCTTT. It is translated as CASKGGQGGTEAFF.

The CDR3, as DNA: TGCAGCGTTGAACCGGTACAGGGCGAAAAACTGTTTTTT. Translation gives CSVEPVQGEKLFF. The rearrangement joins TRBV29-1 to TRBJ1-4; weak D call: TRBD1 (6 bases). This CDR3 region has 13 residues. Trimming took 2 bases from V and 8 from J, leaving 12 bases between them. Germline V CDR1 and CDR2: SQVTM, ANQGSEA.